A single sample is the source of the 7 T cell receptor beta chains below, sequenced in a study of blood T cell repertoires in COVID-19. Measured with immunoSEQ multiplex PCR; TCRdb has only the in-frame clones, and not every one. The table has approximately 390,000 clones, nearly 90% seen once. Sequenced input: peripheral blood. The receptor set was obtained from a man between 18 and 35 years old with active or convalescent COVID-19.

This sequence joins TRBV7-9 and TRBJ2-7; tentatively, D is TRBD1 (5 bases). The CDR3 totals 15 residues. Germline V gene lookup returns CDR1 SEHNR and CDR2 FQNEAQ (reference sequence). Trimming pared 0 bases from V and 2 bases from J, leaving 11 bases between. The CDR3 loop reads CASSLANSGTYEQYF. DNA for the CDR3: TGTGCCAGCAGCTTAGCTAACTCAGGGACCTACGAGCAGTACTTC.

CDR3 in DNA: TGTGCCAGCAGCTTTTTAAGCGGGAGGGAGGAGCAGTACTTC. This encodes CASSFLSGREEQYF. The rearrangement joins TRBV11-2 to TRBJ2-7; 10 nucleotides line up with TRBD2. With 3 bases clipped from V and 7 bases from J, the junction kept 6 bases outside the gene matches. CDR3 length: 14 amino acids. Germline V gene sequence: CDR1 SGHAT, CDR2 FQNNGV.

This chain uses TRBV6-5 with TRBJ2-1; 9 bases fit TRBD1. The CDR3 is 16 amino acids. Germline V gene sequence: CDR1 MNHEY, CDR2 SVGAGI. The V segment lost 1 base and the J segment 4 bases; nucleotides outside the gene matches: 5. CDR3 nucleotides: TGTGCCAGCAGTTACTGGGGACAGGGAGAATACAATGAGCAGTTCTTC. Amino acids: CASSYWGQGEYNEQFF.

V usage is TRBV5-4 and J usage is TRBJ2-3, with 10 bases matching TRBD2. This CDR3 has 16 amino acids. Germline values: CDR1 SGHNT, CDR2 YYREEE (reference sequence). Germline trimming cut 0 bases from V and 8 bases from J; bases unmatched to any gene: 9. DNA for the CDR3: TGTGCCAGCAGCTTGGGTTGTAGCGGGGGGCGCGGTACGCAGTATTTT. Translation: CASSLGCSGGRGTQYF. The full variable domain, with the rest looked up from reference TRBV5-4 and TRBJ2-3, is ETGVTQSPTHLIKTRGQQVTLRCSSQSGHNTVSWYQQALGQGPQFIFQYYREEENGRGNFPPRFSGLQFPNYSSELNVNALELDDSALYLCASSLGCSGGRGTQYFGPGTRLTVL.

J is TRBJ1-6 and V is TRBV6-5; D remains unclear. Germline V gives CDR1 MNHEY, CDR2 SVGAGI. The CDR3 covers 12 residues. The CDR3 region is CTTRHLNSPLHF. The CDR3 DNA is TGTACCACGAGGCACCTTAATTCACCCCTCCACTTT.

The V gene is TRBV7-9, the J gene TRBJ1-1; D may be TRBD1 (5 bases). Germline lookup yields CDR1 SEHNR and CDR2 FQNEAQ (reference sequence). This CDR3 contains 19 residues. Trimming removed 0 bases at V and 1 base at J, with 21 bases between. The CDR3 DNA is TGTGCCAGCAGCTTAGCGTTTGGGGGGAGTCGACATAGGAACACTGAAGCTTTCTTT. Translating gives CASSLAFGGSRHRNTEAFF. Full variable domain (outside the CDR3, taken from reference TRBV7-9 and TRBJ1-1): DTGVSQNPRHKITKRGQNVTFRCDPISEHNRLYWYRQTLGQGPEFLTYFQNEAQLEKSRLLSDRFSAERPKGSFSTLEIQRTEQGDSAMYLCASSLAFGGSRHRNTEAFFGQGTRLTVV.

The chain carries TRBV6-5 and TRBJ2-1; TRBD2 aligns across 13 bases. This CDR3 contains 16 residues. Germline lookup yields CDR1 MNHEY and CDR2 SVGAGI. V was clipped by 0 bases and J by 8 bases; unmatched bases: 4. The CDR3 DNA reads TGTGCCAGCAGTTACTCTCCACTAGCGGGGGGGGATGAGCAGTTCTTC. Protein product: CASSYSPLAGGDEQFF.